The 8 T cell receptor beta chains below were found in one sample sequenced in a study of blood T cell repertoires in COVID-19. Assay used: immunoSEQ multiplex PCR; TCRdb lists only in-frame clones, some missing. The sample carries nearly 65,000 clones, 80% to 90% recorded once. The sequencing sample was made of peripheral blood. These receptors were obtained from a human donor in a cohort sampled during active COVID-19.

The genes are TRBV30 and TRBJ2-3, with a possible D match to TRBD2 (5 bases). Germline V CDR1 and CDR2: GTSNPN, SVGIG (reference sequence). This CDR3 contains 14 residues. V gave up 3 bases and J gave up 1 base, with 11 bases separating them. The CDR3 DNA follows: TGTGCCTGGAGCGGGAACTATCGCACAGATACGCAGTATTTT. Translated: CAWSGNYRTDTQYF.

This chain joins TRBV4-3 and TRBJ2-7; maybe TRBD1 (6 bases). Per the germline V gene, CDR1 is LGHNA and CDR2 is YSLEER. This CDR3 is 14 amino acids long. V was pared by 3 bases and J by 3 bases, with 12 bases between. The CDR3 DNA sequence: TGCGCCAGCAGCCAGATCATGGACAGCTACGAGCAGTACTTC. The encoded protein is CASSQIMDSYEQYF.

The CDR3 sequence: CASRSQGALNRNTEAFF. CDR3 nucleotide sequence: TGTGCCAGCAGGTCACAGGGGGCCCTAAACCGAAACACTGAAGCTTTCTTT. This chain joins TRBV7-3 and TRBJ1-1; 9 bases agree with TRBD1. The CDR3 length is 17 residues. In germline, CDR1 is SGHTA, CDR2 FQGTGA. The V gene end was trimmed by 6 bases and the J gene end by 2 bases; junction bases not matched to a gene: 13.

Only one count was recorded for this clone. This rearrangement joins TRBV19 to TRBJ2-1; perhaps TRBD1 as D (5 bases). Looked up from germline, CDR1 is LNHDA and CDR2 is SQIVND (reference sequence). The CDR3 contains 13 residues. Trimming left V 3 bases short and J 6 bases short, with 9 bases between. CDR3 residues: CASSIGAGNEQFF. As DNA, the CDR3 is TGTGCCAGTAGTATTGGGGCAGGCAATGAGCAGTTCTTC.

The CDR3 is CAISEFGTGGRHTIYF. CDR3 nucleotide sequence: TGTGCCATCAGTGAGTTCGGGACAGGGGGCAGACACACCATATATTTT. The chain couples TRBV10-3 to TRBJ1-3; 12 positions match TRBD1. Per the germline V gene, CDR1 is ENHRY and CDR2 is SYGVKD. V shed 1 base, J shed 8 bases, and the junction held 6 bases outside the gene matches. The CDR3 covers 16 residues.

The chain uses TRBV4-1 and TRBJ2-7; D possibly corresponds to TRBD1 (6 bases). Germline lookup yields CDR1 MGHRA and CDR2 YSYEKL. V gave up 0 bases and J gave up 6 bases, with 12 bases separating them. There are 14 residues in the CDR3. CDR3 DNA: TGCGCCAGCAGCCAAGACCAGGGGTTCGGCGAGCAGTACTTC. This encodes CASSQDQGFGEQYF.

The CDR3 here is CASSQGAGGTPYNSPLHF. The CDR3 DNA reads as TGCGCCAGCAGCCAAGGGGCAGGTGGCACCCCCTATAATTCACCCCTCCACTTT. The chain joins TRBV4-3 to TRBJ1-6; D call uncertain. This CDR3 contains 18 residues. Germline loops: CDR1 LGHNA, CDR2 YSLEER. Trimming cost V 1 base and J 2 bases, with 15 bases left between them.

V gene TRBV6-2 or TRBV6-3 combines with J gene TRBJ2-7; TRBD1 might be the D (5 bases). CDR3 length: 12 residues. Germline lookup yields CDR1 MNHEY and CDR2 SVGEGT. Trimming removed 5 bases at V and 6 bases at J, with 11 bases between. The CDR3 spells CASSTMGLEQYF. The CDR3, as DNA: TGTGCCAGCAGTACAATGGGGCTCGAGCAGTACTTC.